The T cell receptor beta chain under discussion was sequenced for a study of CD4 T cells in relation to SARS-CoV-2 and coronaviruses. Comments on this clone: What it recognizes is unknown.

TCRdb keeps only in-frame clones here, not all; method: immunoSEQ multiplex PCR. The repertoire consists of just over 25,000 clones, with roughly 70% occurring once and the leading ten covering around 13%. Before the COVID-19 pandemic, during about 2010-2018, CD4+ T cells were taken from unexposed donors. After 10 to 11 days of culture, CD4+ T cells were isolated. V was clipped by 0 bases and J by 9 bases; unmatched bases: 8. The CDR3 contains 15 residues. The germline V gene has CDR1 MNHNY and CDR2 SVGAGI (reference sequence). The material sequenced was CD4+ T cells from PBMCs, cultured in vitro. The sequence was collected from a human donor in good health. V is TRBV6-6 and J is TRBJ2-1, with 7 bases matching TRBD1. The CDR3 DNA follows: TGTGCCAGCAGTTACTCGACCTCAGGGGGAAGTGAGCAGTTCTTC. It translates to CASSYSTSGGSEQFF.